The rows below give T cell receptor beta chains drawn from one sample of a study of early T cells in non-severe SARS-CoV-2 infection. One entry per CDR3 protein results from TCRdb running MiXCR on the 5' RACE reads. The sample holds tens of thousands of distinct CDR3 sequences, 9% to 15% seen once. The sequenced sample consisted of whole blood. These receptors were taken from an adult who was a healthcare worker with PCR-confirmed SARS-CoV-2 infection or an uninfected control (not recorded which). The CDR3 runs from the conserved cysteine through the conserved F or W. D genes are given only for firm matches. Clone size appears in some rows only: once, few, many, or a class for an expanded clone.

>TRBV29-1|TRBD2|-|TRBJ2-1
TGCAGCGTTGTAGCGGGAGGCGATGAGCAGTTCTTC
CSVVAGGDEQFF
>TRBV9|TRBD2|many|TRBJ2-2
TGTGCCAGCAGCGTCTCGCGGGAGGGCCGAGGGACCGGGGAGCTGTTTTTT
CASSVSREGRGTGELFF
>TRBV4-1|-|-|TRBJ2-7
TGCGCCAGCAGCCAATACTTTACGGATACCTCCTACGAGCAGTACTTC
CASSQYFTDTSYEQYF
>TRBV3-1|-|many|TRBJ1-5
TGTGCCAGCAGCCAAGATCTCCGGCAGCCCCAGCATTTT
CASSQDLRQPQHF
>TRBV12-3/TRBV12-4|-|-|TRBJ1-1
TGTGCCAGCAGTCTGACCCGGAACACTGAAGCTTTCTTT
CASSLTRNTEAFF
>TRBV19|-|many|TRBJ1-5
TGTGCCAGTAGAACCGTCCAGGGGAGCAATCAGCCCCAGCATTTT
CASRTVQGSNQPQHF
>TRBV7-2|-|-|TRBJ1-5
TGTGCCAGCAGCAGAGGCTTCAATCAGCCCCAGCATTTT
CASSRGFNQPQHF
>TRBV5-4|-|many|TRBJ1-2
TGTGCCAGCAGCCCGCTTGGACAACTGGGTGGCTACACCTTC
CASSPLGQLGGYTF
>TRBV7-8|-|-|TRBJ1-2
TGTGCCAGCAGCTTAGCTGACATAATGGGTGGCTACACCTTC
CASSLADIMGGYTF
>TRBV10-2|TRBD1|many|TRBJ1-1
TGCGCCAGCAGACTTGACAGGGGGACTGAAGCTTTCTTT
CASRLDRGTEAFF
>TRBV7-6|TRBD1|many|TRBJ1-1
TGTGCCAGCAGCTTAGGGGTCGGGACAGGGGCCAACACTGAAGCTTTCTTT
CASSLGVGTGANTEAFF
>TRBV6-2/TRBV6-3|TRBD2|many|TRBJ2-3
TGTGCCAGCAGTTACCCGTTGGGAGGGATGGGCACAGATACGCAGTATTTT
CASSYPLGGMGTDTQYF
>TRBV18|-|-|TRBJ2-6
TGTGCCAGCTCACCACAGTTAGTAACTGGGGCCAACGTCCTGACTTTC
CASSPQLVTGANVLTF
>TRBV20-1|-|-|TRBJ1-1
TGCAGTGCTAGAGATCCGGGGGAAGTAGCTGAAGCTTTCTTT
CSARDPGEVAEAFF
>TRBV7-2|TRBD2|once|TRBJ2-3
TGTGCCAGCAGCTCGCGCAACCCGGGACTAGCGATGGGGACGCAGTATTTT
CASSSRNPGLAMGTQYF
>TRBV20-1|-|-|TRBJ1-6
TGCAGTGCTAGAGACCTAGTGGCAGGCCATAATTCACCCCTCCACTTT
CSARDLVAGHNSPLHF
>TRBV28|-|few|TRBJ2-7
TGTGCCAGCAGTTTTCCGGGGGCGGCCTGGGACCCCCGGTACGAGCAGTACTTC
CASSFPGAAWDPRYEQYF
>TRBV6-2/TRBV6-3|-|hyperexpanded|TRBJ2-3
TGTGCCAGCAGTTCCAGGCGGGATAAAGGGAATACGCAGTATTTT
CASSSRRDKGNTQYF
>TRBV3-1|TRBD2|-|TRBJ2-7
TGTGCCAGCAGCCAGGGACTAGGTGTCTACGAGCAGTACTTC
CASSQGLGVYEQYF
>TRBV20-1|TRBD1|-|TRBJ1-3
TGCAGTGCTAGTAGGGTCAGGGGGTCTGAAAACACCATATATTTT
CSASRVRGSENTIYF
>TRBV29-1|TRBD1|few|TRBJ1-4
TGCAGCGGGCTCGGGACAGGGGATGAAAAACTGTTTTTT
CSGLGTGDEKLFF
>TRBV2|-|many|TRBJ2-5
TGTGCCAGCAGTGAGGGCCGCGTGCGAGAGACCCAGTACTTC
CASSEGRVRETQYF
>TRBV10-1|TRBD1|many|TRBJ2-2
TGCGCCAGCAGGGGGACAGCGAACACCGGGGAGCTGTTTTTT
CASRGTANTGELFF
>TRBV7-9|-|-|TRBJ1-2
TGTGCCAGCAGCGAAGGCCCTCGGGCTGGCTACACCTTC
CASSEGPRAGYTF
>TRBV11-3|-|few|TRBJ2-7
TGTGCCAGCAGCTCACAGGGTAAAGTGGAGAACGAGCAGTACTTC
CASSSQGKVENEQYF
>TRBV20-1|-|-|TRBJ1-1
TGCAGTGCTAGAGACGTCTTCGGGAACACTGAAGCTTTCTTT
CSARDVFGNTEAFF
>TRBV20-1|-|-|TRBJ2-1
TGCAGTGCTATATTGGGTAGGCAGTTCTTC
CSAILGRQFF
>TRBV5-1|-|-|TRBJ2-2
TGCGCCAGCAGAGACAGAACTACGAACACCGGGGAGCTGTTTTTT
CASRDRTTNTGELFF
>TRBV6-6|-|many|TRBJ1-6
TGTGCCAGCAGTTCTCGGGGGAGGGTGTTTAGGGCACCCCTCCACTTT
CASSSRGRVFRAPLHF
>TRBV6-2/TRBV6-3|TRBD1|few|TRBJ1-1
TGTGCCAGCAGCCACCGACAGGGAAGAGGAGAAACTGAAGCTTTCTTT
CASSHRQGRGETEAFF
>TRBV5-1|TRBD2|few|TRBJ2-1
TGCGCCAGGATACCGGGACTAGCGTACAATGAGCAGTTCTTC
CARIPGLAYNEQFF
>TRBV2|TRBD2|few|TRBJ2-1
TGTGCCAGCGGAGAGGCTAGCGGGATTACTGAGCAGTTCTTC
CASGEASGITEQFF
>TRBV28|TRBD1|many|TRBJ1-1
TGTGCCAGCAGTTATATTGGGACAGCTGAAGCTTTCTTT
CASSYIGTAEAFF
>TRBV28|-|-|TRBJ2-3
TGTGCCAGCAGTCCCCCCAGCACAGATACGCAGTATTTT
CASSPPSTDTQYF
>TRBV7-3|TRBD1|-|TRBJ2-2
TGTGCCAGCAGCCCCCAGGGGGCCGGGGAGCTGTTTTTT
CASSPQGAGELFF
>TRBV7-2|-|-|TRBJ2-7
TGTGCCAGCAGCTTAGGGCTAAAAACCTACGAGCAGTACTTC
CASSLGLKTYEQYF
>TRBV10-3|TRBD1|few|TRBJ2-7
TGTGCCATCAGTGAGACGGGGACAGGGAAACCCTACGAGCAGTACTTC
CAISETGTGKPYEQYF
>TRBV7-9|TRBD1|-|TRBJ2-7
TGTGCCAGCAGCCCGAGGCAGGACAGGGGGAGCAGCTACGAGCAGTACTTC
CASSPRQDRGSSYEQYF
>TRBV27|-|-|TRBJ2-5
TGTGCCAGCAGTTTTAACAGCTTCGCCCAAGAGACCCAGTACTTC
CASSFNSFAQETQYF
>TRBV28|-|few|TRBJ2-1
TGTGCCAGCGCCTCAGGGGCCAGCTCCTACAATGAGCAGTTCTTC
CASASGASSYNEQFF
>TRBV19|TRBD1|many|TRBJ2-2
TGTGCCAGTGCAAGAACCGGGACAGTTCCCGCCGGGGAGCTGTTTTTT
CASARTGTVPAGELFF
>TRBV18|TRBD1|many|TRBJ2-1
TGTGCCAGCTCCCCTCAGGGGGTGAATGAGCAGTTCTTC
CASSPQGVNEQFF
>TRBV6-6|-|-|TRBJ1-1
TGTGCCAGCAGGACCGCTAGTAGCACTGAAGCTTTCTTT
CASRTASSTEAFF
>TRBV10-3|TRBD1|few|TRBJ2-7
TGTGCCATCAGTGAATCGACAGGGAGTACCTACGAGCAGTACTTC
CAISESTGSTYEQYF
>TRBV7-8|-|many|TRBJ1-4
TGTGCCAGCAGCTTGCCAGGGAGGGAAAAACTGTTTTTT
CASSLPGREKLFF
>TRBV29-1|-|many|TRBJ2-7
TGCAGCGTTGAACTTACTGGCAACTCCTACGAGCAGTACTTC
CSVELTGNSYEQYF
>TRBV5-6|-|few|TRBJ1-1
TGTGCCAGCAGCTGGGCCTCGAACACTGAAGCTTTCTTT
CASSWASNTEAFF
>TRBV3-1|-|few|TRBJ2-1
TGTGCCAGCAGGGAGGCGAAGAGCTCCTACAATGAGCAGTTCTTC
CASREAKSSYNEQFF
>TRBV7-3|TRBD1|few|TRBJ2-7
TGTGCCAGCAGCTACCCGGGACAGGGGAGCTCCTACGAGCAGTACTTC
CASSYPGQGSSYEQYF
>TRBV20-1|-|-|TRBJ2-5
TGCAGTGCTAGAGATTGGAAAAGCGGGCCAGAGACCCAGTACTTC
CSARDWKSGPETQYF
>TRBV12-3/TRBV12-4|-|few|TRBJ1-2
TGTGCCAGCAGTCCGCGGACCCCTAACTATGGCTACACCTTC
CASSPRTPNYGYTF
>TRBV29-1|-|-|TRBJ2-1
TGCAGCGTTCAGGCCAGGCGTCCAGCGGAGTACAATGAGCAGTTCTTC
CSVQARRPAEYNEQFF